Detailed here is one T cell receptor (beta chain). The data belong to a study of cytomegalovirus exposure and HLA in healthy donors. J lost 3 bases, V lost 4 bases, and 5 bases had no gene match. This CDR3 is built from 15 residues. Germline V gene lookup returns CDR1 PRHDT and CDR2 FYEKMQ (reference sequence). Generated by immunoSEQ multiplex PCR, the TCRdb table keeps only in-frame clones and is missing some. Seen here are about 330,000 clones, about 90% observed once, and the top ten hold over 1%. The V call is TRBV13, the J call TRBJ2-1, with 8 positions matching TRBD1. The sequence derives from a young woman in good health and CMV-seropositive. The sequenced sample consisted of PBMCs. This chain's CDR3 is CASSSGQAFYNEQFF. In DNA form, the CDR3 reads TGTGCCAGCAGCTCGGGACAGGCGTTCTACAATGAGCAGTTCTTC.